The 31 T cell receptor beta chains presented below share a single source sample, sequenced in a study of T cells in Graves' hyperthyroidism and ophthalmopathy. What was amplified from RNA transcripts were TCR beta CDR3 regions. The primer set for the first-round RT-PCR of the TCR CDR3 was HTBI. MiXCR, run by TCRdb on the multiplex PCR reads, gives a single entry per CDR3 protein. The sample consists of fewer than 400,000 distinct CDR3 sequences, around a sixth of them appearing once. Material: blood. The receptors come from a woman between 18 and 30 years old with Graves' hyperthyroidism that later progressed to Graves' ophthalmopathy.

There are a few counts of this clonotype. J is TRBJ2-1 and V is TRBV6-1; 9 nucleotides match TRBD1. CDR1 is MNHNS and CDR2 is SASEGT in the germline V gene. V was pared by 8 bases and J by 9 bases, with 8 bases of the junction left unmatched. The CDR3 is 13 residues long. CDR3 region: CASGQGSYGEQFF. For the CDR3, the DNA is TGTGCCAGCGGACAGGGGTCTTACGGTGAGCAGTTCTTC.

This clonotype was detected a few times. Just one base apart from a much larger clone, this may be a read error. This sequence joins TRBV12-3 or TRBV12-4 and TRBJ2-1; no definite D call. The CDR3 length is 12 residues. The V end was cut by 6 bases, the J end by 6 bases, with 9 bases between. In nucleotides, the CDR3 is TGTGCCAGCAGGACTGGTGTCAATGAGCAGTTCTTC. It yields the protein CASRTGVNEQFF.

In this sample, this clonotype turned up many times. CDR3 sequence (DNA): TGTGCCAGCAGTTACGGAGGGGGAGATACGCAGTATTTT. This encodes CASSYGGGDTQYF. The chain has TRBV2 and TRBJ2-3; either TRBD1 or TRBD2 may fit D (6 bases each). The germline V and J ends were trimmed by 5 bases and 5 bases, with 11 bases remaining between them. The CDR3 sequence is 13 residues long. From germline, CDR1 is SNHLY and CDR2 FYNNEI. The complete variable domain, with remaining parts taken from reference TRBV2 and TRBJ2-3, reads EPEVTQTPSHQVTQMGQEVILRCVPISNHLYFYWYRQILGQKVEFLVSFYNNEISEKSEIFDDQFSVERPDGSNFTLKIRSTKLEDSAMYFCASSYGGGDTQYFGPGTRLTVL.

This clonotype has only a few counts. The V gene is TRBV4-1, the J gene TRBJ1-4; D call uncertain. The CDR3 covers 12 residues. CDR1 is MGHRA and CDR2 is YSYEKL in the germline V gene. V lost 1 base and J 5 bases, leaving 2 bases between the germline ends. The CDR3 coding sequence is TGCGCCAGCAGCCAAGGGAATGAAAAACTGTTTTTT. It specifies CASSQGNEKLFF.

In this sample, this clonotype turned up a few times. The chain carries TRBV7-6 and TRBJ2-5; 14 bases are shared with TRBD2. CDR3 size: 16 residues. The V gene's germline CDR1 is SGHVS and CDR2 FNYEAQ. The J segment lost 5 bases and the V segment lost 2 bases, leaving 4 bases of the junction unmatched. The CDR3 DNA reads TGTGCCAGCAGCTTATCGGGACTAGCGGGAGTCGAGACCCAGTACTTC. This gives the protein CASSLSGLAGVETQYF.

The J gene is TRBJ2-2, the V gene TRBV6-4; the match to TRBD2 covers 9 bases. Germline V lookup: CDR1 MRHNA, CDR2 SNTAGT. Losses at the gene ends were 8 bases for V and 2 bases for J; bases not matched to a gene: 3. The length of the CDR3 is 14 residues. CDR3 coding DNA: TGTGCCAGCCGACTAGCGGCCAACACCGGGGAGCTGTTTTTT. Translated: CASRLAANTGELFF.

This clonotype has a count of ten or more. The chain links TRBV5-1 to TRBJ2-3, with 11 bases matching TRBD2. Germline values: CDR1 SGHRS, CDR2 YFSETQ. Germline trimming cut 4 bases from V and 6 bases from J; bases unmatched to any gene: 13. The CDR3 length is 17 residues. DNA for the CDR3: TGCGCCAGCAGCCCGTATGCCCTAGCGGGAGGCAGGGATACGCAGTATTTT. It codes for CASSPYALAGGRDTQYF.

Concerning this clonotype itself: A much larger clone is a single base away; this may be a read error. The rearrangement joins TRBV28 to TRBJ2-3; 10 bases fit TRBD2. V was clipped by 3 bases and J by 3 bases; unmatched bases: 6. Germline lookup yields CDR1 MDHEN and CDR2 SYDVKM. The CDR3 is 16 amino acids. The chain's CDR3 is CASSFGAGGGTDTQYF. In nucleotides, the CDR3 is TGTGCCAGCAGTTTCGGAGCGGGAGGGGGAACAGATACGCAGTATTTT.

This clonotype was detected ten times or more. V is TRBV6-2 or TRBV6-3 and J is TRBJ1-1; D uncertain. The CDR3 covers 14 residues. From germline, CDR1 is MNHEY and CDR2 SVGEGT. Deletions cut 4 bases from V and 0 bases from J, with 9 bases between. The CDR3 here is CASSWTSLNTEAFF. CDR3 DNA: TGTGCCAGCAGTTGGACCAGTTTGAACACTGAAGCTTTCTTT.

The chain is built from TRBV13 and TRBJ1-2; 12 bases fit TRBD1. Trimming at V came to 4 bases and at J to 8 bases, leaving 8 bases not matched to a gene. The CDR3 loop spans 15 amino acids. Germline loops: CDR1 PRHDT, CDR2 FYEKMQ (reference sequence). The CDR3 protein is CASSSRDRGLKGYTF. The DNA of the CDR3 is TGTGCCAGCAGCTCCCGGGACAGGGGGCTAAAAGGCTACACCTTC.

This chain connects TRBV3-1 to TRBJ2-1; D not certain. Germline-derived CDR1 and CDR2 are LGHDT and YNNKEL (reference sequence). Deletions cut 2 bases from V and 5 bases from J, with 16 bases between. CDR3 length: 16 amino acids. The CDR3 DNA follows: TGTGCCAGCAGCCAACTCCACTCAAGAATTAACAATGAGCAGTTCTTC. It translates to CASSQLHSRINNEQFF.

Ten or more counts support this clonotype. The rearrangement joins TRBV3-1 to TRBJ2-1; the D gene is possibly TRBD2 (5 bases). This CDR3 has 13 residues. Trimming removed 4 bases at V and 13 bases at J, with 17 bases between. Germline loops: CDR1 LGHDT, CDR2 YNNKEL (reference sequence). CDR3 region: CASSLVTSGNQFF. Written as DNA, the CDR3 is TGTGCCAGCAGCCTCGTCACCTCCGGGAACCAGTTCTTC.

There are many counts of this clonotype. V and J are TRBV2 and TRBJ2-7; TRBD2 is a possible D gene (5 bases). Germline assignment: CDR1 SNHLY and CDR2 FYNNEI. Trimming removed 2 bases from V and 6 bases from J, with 14 bases in between. This CDR3 has 14 residues. The CDR3 reads CASSEPGKGLEQYF. DNA for the CDR3: TGTGCCAGCAGTGAACCTGGGAAAGGACTCGAGCAGTACTTC.

This clonotype was seen repeatedly, ten times or more. The V and J genes are TRBV27 and TRBJ2-1; 10 bases align to TRBD2. V gave up 3 bases and J gave up 9 bases; unmatched junction bases: 11. Germline V gene lookup returns CDR1 MNHEY and CDR2 SMNVEV (reference sequence). This CDR3 has 16 residues. CDR3 DNA: TGTGCCAGCAGTTTCGGCCCTAGCGGGAGTATGCTTGAGCAGTTCTTC. Protein product: CASSFGPSGSMLEQFF.

The V gene is TRBV7-9, the J gene TRBJ2-4; D might be TRBD1 (6 bases). This CDR3 spans 14 amino acids. Trimming removed 9 bases at V and 7 bases at J, with 19 bases between. The germline gives CDR1 SEHNR, CDR2 FQNEAQ (reference sequence). The CDR3 is CASGPQGHLNIQYF. Written as DNA, the CDR3 is TGTGCCAGTGGTCCACAGGGCCATCTTAACATTCAGTACTTC.

This clonotype showed up just a few times. The chain employs TRBV7-9 and TRBJ1-1; D gene uncertain. V lost 4 bases to trimming and J lost 7 bases, with 10 bases between them. The length of the CDR3 is 12 residues. CDR1 and CDR2 (germline): SEHNR, FQNEAQ (reference sequence). The CDR3 reads CASSSGDYEAFF. The DNA for the CDR3 is TGTGCCAGCAGCTCCGGAGACTATGAAGCTTTCTTT. The complete variable domain, with remaining parts taken from reference TRBV7-9 and TRBJ1-1, reads DTGVSQNPRHKITKRGQNVTFRCDPISEHNRLYWYRQTLGQGPEFLTYFQNEAQLEKSRLLSDRFSAERPKGSFSTLEIQRTEQGDSAMYLCASSSGDYEAFFGQGTRLTVV.

This clonotype was counted many times. The chain is built from TRBV28 and TRBJ2-1; D gene unclear. The CDR3 consists of 10 residues. Trimming removed 2 bases at V and 7 bases at J, with 0 bases between. Germline lookup yields CDR1 MDHEN and CDR2 SYDVKM. The CDR3 region is CASSLNEQFF. The CDR3 nucleotides are TGTGCCAGCAGTTTAAATGAGCAGTTCTTC.

The V gene is TRBV3-1, the J gene TRBJ2-3; no clear D gene. The CDR3 spans 11 residues. The germline gives CDR1 LGHDT, CDR2 YNNKEL (reference sequence). V lost 1 base, J lost 7 bases, and 3 bases lay in between. CDR3: CASSQGNTQYF. As DNA, the CDR3 is TGTGCCAGCAGCCAAGGAAATACGCAGTATTTT.

There are a few counts of this clonotype. This chain links TRBV28 with TRBJ1-4, with 7 bases identical to TRBD1. The CDR3 has 15 amino acids. The J segment lost 2 bases and the V segment lost 3 bases, leaving 3 bases of the junction unmatched. Germline lookup yields CDR1 MDHEN and CDR2 SYDVKM. The CDR3 loop reads CASSFLTGTNEKLFF. The CDR3 DNA is TGTGCCAGCAGTTTTCTGACAGGGACTAATGAAAAACTGTTTTTT.

The sample holds many counts of this clonotype. This chain joins TRBV27 and TRBJ2-3, with 7 bases identical to TRBD1. The germline gives CDR1 MNHEY, CDR2 SMNVEV (reference sequence). The CDR3 length is 18 residues. The junction had 13 bases not matched to a gene; V was cut back by 2 bases and J by 2 bases. This CDR3 reads CASSLAQSTGMATDTQYF. The CDR3, as DNA: TGTGCCAGCAGTTTAGCCCAATCGACAGGGATGGCCACAGATACGCAGTATTTT.

This clonotype has a count of ten or more. The rearrangement joins TRBV2 to TRBJ1-1, with D tentatively TRBD1 (5 bases). Germline CDR1 and CDR2: SNHLY and FYNNEI. The CDR3 sequence is 15 residues long. V lost 6 bases, J lost 2 bases, and 16 bases lay in between. CDR3 nucleotide sequence: TGTGCCAGCAGACCCTCACAGGTGTTCAACACTGAAGCTTTCTTT. Its translation is CASRPSQVFNTEAFF.

This clonotype turned up a few times. A much larger clonotype is one base distant, so this may be a read error. The genes are TRBV12-3 or TRBV12-4 and TRBJ2-5; D may match TRBD1 or TRBD2 (5 bases each). V lost 6 bases and J lost 2, with 13 bases in between. The CDR3 has 14 amino acids. CDR3 DNA sequence: TGTGCCAGCAGACCCGGGACGCCACAAGAGACCCAGTACTTC. Protein sequence: CASRPGTPQETQYF.

This clonotype showed up many times. V is TRBV6-5 and J is TRBJ2-5, with TRBD1 matching over 10 bases. J was trimmed by 5 bases and V by 2 bases; bases with no gene match: 11. CDR3 length equals 17 residues. The germline CDR1 and CDR2 sequences are MNHEY and SVGAGI. The chain's CDR3 is CASSYGTGAGVEETQYF. The CDR3 DNA reads as TGTGCCAGCAGTTACGGGACAGGGGCGGGGGTCGAGGAGACCCAGTACTTC.

This clonotype was observed a handful of times. This may be a read error: a much more frequent sequence differs by one nucleotide. V and J are TRBV6-1 and TRBJ1-6; 9 bases align to TRBD1. CDR1 and CDR2 from the germline V gene are MNHNS and SASEGT. V shed 4 bases, J shed 9 bases, and the junction held 7 bases outside the gene matches. The CDR3 totals 15 residues. CDR3 DNA sequence: TGTGCCAGCAGTGGAGGGGACAGGGCTGGTTCACCCCTCCACTTT. It encodes CASSGGDRAGSPLHF.

This clonotype was detected many times. V gene TRBV20-1 combines with J gene TRBJ2-7; 8 bases agree with TRBD2. CDR3 length: 18 residues. V lost 1 base to trimming and J lost 6 bases; unmatched junction nucleotides: 20. Germline V lookup: CDR1 DFQATT, CDR2 SNEGSKA (reference sequence). CDR3 region: CSARGTSHKGGRLSEQYF. The DNA of the CDR3 is TGCAGTGCTAGAGGGACTAGCCATAAGGGAGGGCGGCTTTCCGAGCAGTACTTC.

There are many counts of this clonotype. CDR3 loop: CATSDSQGKNYGYTF. The CDR3 DNA follows: TGTGCCACCAGTGACTCCCAGGGAAAAAACTATGGCTACACCTTC. The rearrangement uses TRBV24-1 and TRBJ1-2, with a tentative D call TRBD1 (5 bases). CDR3 size: 15 residues. Germline V gives CDR1 KGHDR, CDR2 SFDVKD. The V end was cut by 4 bases, the J end by 2 bases, with 13 bases between.

The rearrangement links TRBV15 to TRBJ2-7, with D possibly matching TRBD1 (6 bases). Germline V gene data show CDR1 as LNHNV and CDR2 as YYDKDF (reference sequence). The V and J ends lost 0 bases and 0 bases respectively, with 6 bases between them. The CDR3 runs to 14 residues. CDR3 in DNA: TGTGCCACCAGCAGAGAGGGGGCCTCCTACGAGCAGTACTTC. This gives the protein CATSREGASYEQYF.

The chain couples TRBV7-9 to TRBJ2-5, with 10 bases that match TRBD1. The V segment lost 3 bases and the J segment 4 bases; nucleotides outside the gene matches: 2. CDR1 SEHNR and CDR2 FQNEAQ come from the germline V gene (reference sequence). There are 14 residues in the CDR3. The chain's CDR3 is CASSFDRGRETQYF. CDR3 DNA sequence: TGTGCCAGCAGCTTCGACAGGGGGCGAGAGACCCAGTACTTC.

V usage is TRBV9 and J usage is TRBJ2-3; D is unclear. CDR3 length equals 15 residues. Trimming cost V 4 bases and J 5 bases, with 17 bases left between them. Germline V gives CDR1 SGDLS, CDR2 YYNGEE. The CDR3, as DNA: TGTGCCAGCAGCCCCGAGAGTGGGCGAAAAGATACGCAGTATTTT. It codes for CASSPESGRKDTQYF.

This clonotype was counted between two and nine times. The CDR3 nucleotides read TGCGCCAGCAGCATACTAGGGGACAGGGCTGAAAAACTGTTTTTT. It codes for CASSILGDRAEKLFF. This chain uses TRBV5-1 with TRBJ1-4, with 9 positions matching TRBD1. Trimming cost V 4 bases and J 7 bases; bases outside gene matches: 8. Germline-derived CDR1 and CDR2 are SGHRS and YFSETQ. The CDR3 runs to 15 residues. The complete variable domain, with remaining parts taken from reference TRBV5-1 and TRBJ1-4, reads KAGVTQTPRYLIKTRGQQVTLSCSPISGHRSVSWYQQTPGQGLQFLFEYFSETQRNKGNFPGRFSGRQFSNSRSEMNVSTLELGDSALYLCASSILGDRAEKLFFGSGTQLSVL.

In regard to this clonotype: A much larger clone lies one base from this, so it may be a read error. This rearrangement joins TRBV7-2 to TRBJ2-7; TRBD1 might be the D (6 bases). The germline V gene encodes CDR1 SGHTA and CDR2 FQGNSA. This CDR3 spans 13 amino acids. The CDR3 DNA is TGTGCCAGCAGCCTAGGCGGACAGTACGGGCAGTACTTC. It encodes CASSLGGQYGQYF.